The table lists the clone carrying this T cell receptor beta chain with a few counts. Its antigen is undetermined. This record belongs to a study of T cell repertoires in cytomegalovirus infection. The study, taken as a whole, reports: Clonotype analysis showed dominance of the ex vivo response by HLA-C-restricted CMV-specific TCR beta clonotypes.

TCRdb used MiXCR to reprocess the reads, holding one entry per CDR3 protein. The sample lists 450,000 to 550,000 distinct CDR3 sequences, 40% to 50% occurring once. The clonotype comes from a human donor in good health (CMV status not recorded). Some clones in this sample may be carry-over from other donors' samples. The starting material was cultured PBMCs, obtained from culture after CMV antigen stimulation.

CDR3: CSARERGVRETQYF. Written as DNA, the CDR3 is TGCAGTGCTAGGGAGCGGGGGGTTCGGGAGACCCAGTACTTC. The V and J genes are TRBV20-1 and TRBJ2-5; 9 nucleotides line up with TRBD2. The CDR3 is 14 amino acids. J gave up 5 bases and V 3 bases, and 7 bases lay outside the gene matches. The germline gives CDR1 DFQATT, CDR2 SNEGSKA (reference sequence).